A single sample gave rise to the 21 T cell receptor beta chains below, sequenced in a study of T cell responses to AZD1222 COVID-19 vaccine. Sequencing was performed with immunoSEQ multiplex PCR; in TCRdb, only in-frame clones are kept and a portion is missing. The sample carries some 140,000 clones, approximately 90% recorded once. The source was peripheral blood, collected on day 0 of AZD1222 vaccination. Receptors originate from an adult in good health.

CDR3 sequence (DNA): TGTGCCAGTAGTATGGGGGGGAGCTCCTACAATGAGCAGTTCTTC. It translates to CASSMGGSSYNEQFF. The chain carries TRBV19 and TRBJ2-1, with TRBD2 matching over 7 bases. V gave up 3 bases and J gave up 0 bases; unmatched junction bases: 2. This CDR3 contains 15 residues. The germline V gene encodes CDR1 LNHDA and CDR2 SQIVND (reference sequence).

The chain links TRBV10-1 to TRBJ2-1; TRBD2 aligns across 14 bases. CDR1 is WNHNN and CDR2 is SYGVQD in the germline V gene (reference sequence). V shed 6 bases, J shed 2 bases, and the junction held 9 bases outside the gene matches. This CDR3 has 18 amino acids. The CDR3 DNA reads TGCGCCAGCAGGGCCGGGACTAGCGGGAGTTCCCCCTACAATGAGCAGTTCTTC. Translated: CASRAGTSGSSPYNEQFF.

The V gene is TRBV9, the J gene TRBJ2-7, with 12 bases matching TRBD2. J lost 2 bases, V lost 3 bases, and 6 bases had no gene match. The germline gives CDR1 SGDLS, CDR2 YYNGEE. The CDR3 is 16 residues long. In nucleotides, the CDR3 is TGTGCCAGCAGCGCTGGGACTAGCGGGTACCCCTACGAGCAGTACTTC. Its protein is CASSAGTSGYPYEQYF.

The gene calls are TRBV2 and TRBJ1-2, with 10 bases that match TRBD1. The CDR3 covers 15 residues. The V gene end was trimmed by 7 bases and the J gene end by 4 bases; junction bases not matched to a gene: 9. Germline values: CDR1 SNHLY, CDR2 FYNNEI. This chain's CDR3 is CASTERTGGTYGYTF. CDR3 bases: TGTGCCAGCACCGAAAGGACAGGGGGGACCTATGGCTACACCTTC.

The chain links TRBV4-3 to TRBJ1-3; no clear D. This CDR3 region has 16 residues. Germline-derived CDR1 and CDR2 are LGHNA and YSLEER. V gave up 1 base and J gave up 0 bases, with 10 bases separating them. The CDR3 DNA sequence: TGCGCCAGCAGCCAAGTGGCCAGCATCTCTGGAAACACCATATATTTT. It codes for CASSQVASISGNTIYF.

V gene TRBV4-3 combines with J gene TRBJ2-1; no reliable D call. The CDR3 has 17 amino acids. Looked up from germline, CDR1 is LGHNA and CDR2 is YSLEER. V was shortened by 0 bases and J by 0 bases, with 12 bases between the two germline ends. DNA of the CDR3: TGCGCCAGCAGCCAAGATTCTACCTATAGCTCCTACAATGAGCAGTTCTTC. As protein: CASSQDSTYSSYNEQFF.

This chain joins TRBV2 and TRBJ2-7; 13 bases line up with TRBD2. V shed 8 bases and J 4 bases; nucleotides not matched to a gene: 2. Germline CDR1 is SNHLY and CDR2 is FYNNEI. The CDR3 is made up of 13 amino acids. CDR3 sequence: CASGTSGAYEQYF. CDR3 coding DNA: TGTGCCAGCGGGACTAGCGGGGCGTACGAGCAGTACTTC.

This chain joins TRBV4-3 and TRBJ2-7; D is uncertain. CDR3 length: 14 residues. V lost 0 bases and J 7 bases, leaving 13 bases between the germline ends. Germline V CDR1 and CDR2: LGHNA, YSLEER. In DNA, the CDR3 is TGCGCCAGCAGCCAAGACCCCAACTCGCGGGAGCAGTACTTC. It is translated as CASSQDPNSREQYF.

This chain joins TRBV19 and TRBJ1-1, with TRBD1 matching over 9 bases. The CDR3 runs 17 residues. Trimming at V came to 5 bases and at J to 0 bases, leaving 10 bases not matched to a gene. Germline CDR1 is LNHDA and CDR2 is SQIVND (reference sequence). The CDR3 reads CASSPNTGGYVNTEAFF. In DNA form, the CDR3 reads TGTGCCAGTAGTCCAAATACAGGGGGCTACGTGAACACTGAAGCTTTCTTT.

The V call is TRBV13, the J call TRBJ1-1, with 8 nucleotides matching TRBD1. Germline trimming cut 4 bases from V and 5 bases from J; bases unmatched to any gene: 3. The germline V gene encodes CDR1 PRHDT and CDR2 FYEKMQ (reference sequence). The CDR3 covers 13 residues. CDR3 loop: CASSYRGWTEAFF. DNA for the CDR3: TGTGCCAGCAGCTACAGGGGGTGGACTGAAGCTTTCTTT.

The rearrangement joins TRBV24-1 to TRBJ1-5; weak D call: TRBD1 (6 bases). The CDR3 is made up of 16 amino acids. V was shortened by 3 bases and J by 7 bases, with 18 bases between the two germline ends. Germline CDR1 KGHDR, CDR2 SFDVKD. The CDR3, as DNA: TGTGCCACCAGTGATGTTAGGACAGCCCAAGGACAGCCCCAGCATTTT. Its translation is CATSDVRTAQGQPQHF.

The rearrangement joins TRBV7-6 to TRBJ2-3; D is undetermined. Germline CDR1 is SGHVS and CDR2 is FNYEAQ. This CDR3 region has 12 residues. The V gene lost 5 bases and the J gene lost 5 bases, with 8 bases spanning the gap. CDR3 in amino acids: CASSPYGDTQYF. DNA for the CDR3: TGTGCCAGCAGCCCGTATGGAGATACGCAGTATTTT.

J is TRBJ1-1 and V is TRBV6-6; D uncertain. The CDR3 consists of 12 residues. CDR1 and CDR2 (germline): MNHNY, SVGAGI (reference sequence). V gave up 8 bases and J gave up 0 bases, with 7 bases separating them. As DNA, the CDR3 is TGTGCCAGCGGGTATCTGAACACTGAAGCTTTCTTT. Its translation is CASGYLNTEAFF.

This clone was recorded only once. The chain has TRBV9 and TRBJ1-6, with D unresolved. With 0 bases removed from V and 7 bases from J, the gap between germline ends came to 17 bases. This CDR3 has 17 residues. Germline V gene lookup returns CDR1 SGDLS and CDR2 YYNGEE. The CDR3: CASSVEASPRRNSPLHF. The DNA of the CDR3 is TGTGCCAGCAGCGTAGAGGCTTCCCCGCGGAGGAATTCACCCCTCCACTTT.

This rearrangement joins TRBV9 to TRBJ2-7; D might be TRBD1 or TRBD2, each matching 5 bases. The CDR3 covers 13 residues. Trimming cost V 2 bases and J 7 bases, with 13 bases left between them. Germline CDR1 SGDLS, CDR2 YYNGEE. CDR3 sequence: CASSVTQGAEQYF. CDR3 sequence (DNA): TGTGCCAGCAGCGTTACCCAGGGAGCGGAGCAGTACTTC. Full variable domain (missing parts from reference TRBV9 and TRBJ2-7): DSGVTQTPKHLITATGQRVTLRCSPRSGDLSVYWYQQSLDQGLQFLIQYYNGEERAKGNILERFSAQQFPDLHSELNLSSLELGDSALYFCASSVTQGAEQYFGPGTRLTVT.

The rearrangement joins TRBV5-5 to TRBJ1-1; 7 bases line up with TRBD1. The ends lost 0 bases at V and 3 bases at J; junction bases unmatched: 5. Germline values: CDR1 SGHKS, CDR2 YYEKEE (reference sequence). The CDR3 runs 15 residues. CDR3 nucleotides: TGTGCCAGCAGCTTGGATGGCCAGGGGGACACTGAAGCTTTCTTT. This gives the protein CASSLDGQGDTEAFF.

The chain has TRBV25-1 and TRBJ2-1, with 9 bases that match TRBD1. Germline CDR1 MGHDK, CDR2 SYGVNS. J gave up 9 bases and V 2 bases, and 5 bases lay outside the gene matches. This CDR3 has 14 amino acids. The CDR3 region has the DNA TGTGCCAGCAGTGAAACTGGACAGGGGACTGAGCAGTTCTTC. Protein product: CASSETGQGTEQFF.

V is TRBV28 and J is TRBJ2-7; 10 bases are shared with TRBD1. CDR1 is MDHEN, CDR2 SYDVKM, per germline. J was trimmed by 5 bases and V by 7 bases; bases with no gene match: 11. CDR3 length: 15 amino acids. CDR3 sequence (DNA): TGTGCCAGCATAGCAGGGGGGGACAGGGGCCACGAGCAGTACTTC. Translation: CASIAGGDRGHEQYF.

Here the CDR3 reads CASSRGSSNEQFF. The DNA of the CDR3 is TGTGCCAGCAGTCGCGGGAGCTCAAATGAGCAGTTCTTC. This chain connects TRBV3-1 (or the pseudogene TRBV3-2) to TRBJ2-1; TRBD2 matches at 7 bases. This CDR3 is built from 13 residues. Germline V gene sequence: CDR1 LGHDT, CDR2 YNNKEL (reference sequence). Trimming cost V 6 bases and J 7 bases; bases outside gene matches: 6.

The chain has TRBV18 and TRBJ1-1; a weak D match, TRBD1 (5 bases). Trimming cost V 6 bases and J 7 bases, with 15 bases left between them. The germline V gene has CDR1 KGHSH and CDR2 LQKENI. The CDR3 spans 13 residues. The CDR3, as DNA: TGTGCCAGCTCTCGGGATCCCGGGGGTGAAGCTTTCTTT. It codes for CASSRDPGGEAFF.

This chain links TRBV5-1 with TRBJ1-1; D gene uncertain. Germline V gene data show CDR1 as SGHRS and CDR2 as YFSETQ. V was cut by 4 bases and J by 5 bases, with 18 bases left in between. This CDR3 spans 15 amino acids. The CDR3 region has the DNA TGCGCCAGCAGCCACCACCAAGCGAAGGGAACTGAAGCTTTCTTT. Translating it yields CASSHHQAKGTEAFF.